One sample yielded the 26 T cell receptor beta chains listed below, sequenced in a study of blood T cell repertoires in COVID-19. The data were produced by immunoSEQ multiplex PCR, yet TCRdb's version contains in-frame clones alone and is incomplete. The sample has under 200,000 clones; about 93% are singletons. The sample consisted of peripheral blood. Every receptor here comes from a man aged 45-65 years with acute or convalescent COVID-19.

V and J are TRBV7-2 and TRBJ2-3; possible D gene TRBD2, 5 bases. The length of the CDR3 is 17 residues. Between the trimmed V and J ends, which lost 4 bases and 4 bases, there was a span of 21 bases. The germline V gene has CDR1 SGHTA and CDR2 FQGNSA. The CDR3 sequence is CASSSHWTPLRADTQYF. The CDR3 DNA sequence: TGTGCCAGCAGCTCACACTGGACTCCCCTTCGTGCAGATACGCAGTATTTT.

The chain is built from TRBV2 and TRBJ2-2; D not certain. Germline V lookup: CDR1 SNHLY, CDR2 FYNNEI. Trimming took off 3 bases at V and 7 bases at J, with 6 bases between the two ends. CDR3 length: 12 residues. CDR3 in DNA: TGTGCCAGCAGTGAGGAGATCGGGGAGCTGTTTTTT. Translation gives CASSEEIGELFF.

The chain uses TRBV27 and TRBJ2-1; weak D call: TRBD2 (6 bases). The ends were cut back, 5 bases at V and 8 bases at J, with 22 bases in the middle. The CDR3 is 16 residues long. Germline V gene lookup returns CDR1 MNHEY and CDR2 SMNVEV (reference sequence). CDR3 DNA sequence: TGTGCCAGCAGTATGAGGGAGGATAGCTTGGTGGATGAGCAGTTCTTC. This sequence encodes CASSMREDSLVDEQFF.

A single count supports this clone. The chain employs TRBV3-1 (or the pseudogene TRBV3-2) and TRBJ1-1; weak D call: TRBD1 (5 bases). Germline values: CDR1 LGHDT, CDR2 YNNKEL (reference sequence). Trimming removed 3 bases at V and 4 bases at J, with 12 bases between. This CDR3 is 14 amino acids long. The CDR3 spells CASSQPGYGTEAFF. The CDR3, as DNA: TGTGCCAGCAGCCAGCCAGGGTACGGCACTGAAGCTTTCTTT.

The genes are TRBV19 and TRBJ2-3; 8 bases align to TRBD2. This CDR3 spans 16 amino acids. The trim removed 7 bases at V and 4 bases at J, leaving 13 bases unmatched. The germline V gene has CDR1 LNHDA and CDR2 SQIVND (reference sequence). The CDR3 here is CASTHAGAGVPDTQYF. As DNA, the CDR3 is TGTGCCAGTACCCATGCGGGAGCGGGAGTCCCAGATACGCAGTATTTT.

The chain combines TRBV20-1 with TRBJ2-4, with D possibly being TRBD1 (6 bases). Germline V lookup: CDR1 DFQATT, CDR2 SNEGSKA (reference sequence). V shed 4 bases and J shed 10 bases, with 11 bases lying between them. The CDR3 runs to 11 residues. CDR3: CSATPGQIQYF. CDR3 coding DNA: TGCAGTGCTACCCCCGGACAGATTCAGTACTTC.

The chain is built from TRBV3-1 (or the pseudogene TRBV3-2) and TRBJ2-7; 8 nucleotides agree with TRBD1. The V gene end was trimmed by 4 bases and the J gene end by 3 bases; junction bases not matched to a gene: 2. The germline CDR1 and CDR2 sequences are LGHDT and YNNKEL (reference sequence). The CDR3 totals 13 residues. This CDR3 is CASSRDRIYEQYF. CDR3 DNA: TGTGCCAGCAGCCGGGACAGGATCTACGAGCAGTACTTC.

CDR3 residues: CASSPVQQGLDGTNYGYTF. The DNA for the CDR3 is TGTGCCAGCTCACCGGTACAACAGGGTCTGGACGGAACTAACTATGGCTACACCTTC. The rearrangement links TRBV18 to TRBJ1-2, with D possibly matching TRBD1 (6 bases). Germline CDR1 and CDR2: KGHSH and LQKENI. V was pared by 3 bases and J by 0 bases, with 23 bases between. The CDR3 runs 19 residues.

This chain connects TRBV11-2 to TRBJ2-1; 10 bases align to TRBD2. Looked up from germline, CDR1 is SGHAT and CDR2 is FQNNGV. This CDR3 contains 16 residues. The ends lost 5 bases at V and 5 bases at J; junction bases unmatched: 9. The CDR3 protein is CASSATLAGPNNEQFF. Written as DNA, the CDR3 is TGTGCCAGCAGCGCCACACTAGCGGGGCCCAACAATGAGCAGTTCTTC.

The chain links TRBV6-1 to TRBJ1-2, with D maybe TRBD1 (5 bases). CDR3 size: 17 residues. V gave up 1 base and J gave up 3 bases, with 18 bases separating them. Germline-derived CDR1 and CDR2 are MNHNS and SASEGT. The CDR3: CASSEEYLPGLDYGYTF. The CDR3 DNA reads TGTGCCAGCAGTGAAGAGTATCTCCCAGGGTTGGACTATGGCTACACCTTC.

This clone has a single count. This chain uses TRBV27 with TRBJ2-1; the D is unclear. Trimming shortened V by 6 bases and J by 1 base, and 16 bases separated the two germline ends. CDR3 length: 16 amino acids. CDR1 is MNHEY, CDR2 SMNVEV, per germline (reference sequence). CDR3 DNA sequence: TGTGCCAGCAGACCCCGGAGCACCCCTTCCTACAATGAGCAGTTCTTC. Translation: CASRPRSTPSYNEQFF.

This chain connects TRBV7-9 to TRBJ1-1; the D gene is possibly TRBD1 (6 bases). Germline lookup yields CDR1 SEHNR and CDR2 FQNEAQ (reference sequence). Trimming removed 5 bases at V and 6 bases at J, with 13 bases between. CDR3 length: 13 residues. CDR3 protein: CASSPQGIAEAFF. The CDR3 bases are TGTGCCAGCAGCCCACAGGGTATCGCTGAAGCTTTCTTT.

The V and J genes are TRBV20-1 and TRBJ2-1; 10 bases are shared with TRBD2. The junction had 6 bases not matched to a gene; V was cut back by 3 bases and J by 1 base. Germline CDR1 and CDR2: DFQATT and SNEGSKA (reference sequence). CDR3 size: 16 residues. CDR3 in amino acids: CSASLAGGRSYNEQFF. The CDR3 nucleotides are TGCAGTGCTAGTTTAGCGGGGGGACGATCCTACAATGAGCAGTTCTTC.

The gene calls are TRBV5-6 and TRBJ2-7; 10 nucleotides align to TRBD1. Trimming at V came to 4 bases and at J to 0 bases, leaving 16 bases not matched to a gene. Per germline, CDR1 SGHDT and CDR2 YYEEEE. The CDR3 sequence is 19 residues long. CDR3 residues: CASSIGRDRGLLDSYEQYV. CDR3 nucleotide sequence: TGTGCCAGCAGCATAGGCCGCGACAGGGGGCTACTAGACTCCTACGAGCAGTACGTC.

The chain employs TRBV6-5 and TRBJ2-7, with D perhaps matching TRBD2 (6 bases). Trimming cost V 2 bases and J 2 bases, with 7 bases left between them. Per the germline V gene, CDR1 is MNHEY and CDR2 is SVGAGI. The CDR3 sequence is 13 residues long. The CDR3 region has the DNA TGTGCCAGCAGTTACGGGGAGGCCTACGAGCAGTACTTC. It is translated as CASSYGEAYEQYF.

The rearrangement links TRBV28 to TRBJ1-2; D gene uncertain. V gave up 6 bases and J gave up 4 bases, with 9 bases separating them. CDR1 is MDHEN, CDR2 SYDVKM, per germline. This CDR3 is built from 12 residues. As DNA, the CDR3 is TGTGCCAGCAGCCTGGGGAGCTATGGCTACACCTTC. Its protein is CASSLGSYGYTF.

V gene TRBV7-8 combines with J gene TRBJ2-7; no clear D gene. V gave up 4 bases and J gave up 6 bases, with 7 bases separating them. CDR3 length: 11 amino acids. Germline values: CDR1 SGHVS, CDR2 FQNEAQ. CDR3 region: CASSSQREQYF. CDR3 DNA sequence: TGTGCCAGCAGCTCCCAGCGCGAGCAGTACTTC. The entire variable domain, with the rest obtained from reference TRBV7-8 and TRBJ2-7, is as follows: GAGVSQSPRYKVAKRGQDVALRCDPISGHVSLFWYQQALGQGPEFLTYFQNEAQLDKSGLPSDRFFAERPEGSVSTLKIQRTQQEDSAVYLCASSSQREQYFGPGTRLTVT.

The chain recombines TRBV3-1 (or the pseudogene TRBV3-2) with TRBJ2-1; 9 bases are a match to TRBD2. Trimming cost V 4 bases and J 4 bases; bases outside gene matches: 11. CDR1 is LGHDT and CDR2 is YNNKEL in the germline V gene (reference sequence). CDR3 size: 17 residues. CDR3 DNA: TGTGCCAGCAGCCCCTTCTCTAGCGGGACCAAATACAATGAGCAGTTCTTC. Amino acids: CASSPFSSGTKYNEQFF.

CDR3 loop: CASSYKDNSPLHF. Here the CDR3 DNA reads TGTGCCAGCAGTTACAAAGATAATTCACCCCTCCACTTT. The chain employs TRBV28 and TRBJ1-6; D unresolved. This CDR3 has 13 amino acids. Germline CDR1 and CDR2: MDHEN and SYDVKM. Between the trimmed V and J ends, which lost 4 bases and 5 bases, there was a span of 6 bases.

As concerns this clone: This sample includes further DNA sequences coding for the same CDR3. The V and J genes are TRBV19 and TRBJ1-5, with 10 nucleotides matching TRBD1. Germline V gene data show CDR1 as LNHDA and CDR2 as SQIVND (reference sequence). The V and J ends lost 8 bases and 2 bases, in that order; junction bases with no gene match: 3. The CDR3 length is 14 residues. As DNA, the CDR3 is TGTGCCAGTGCGGGGACAGGGGGCAATCAGCCCCAGCATTTT. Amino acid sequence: CASAGTGGNQPQHF.

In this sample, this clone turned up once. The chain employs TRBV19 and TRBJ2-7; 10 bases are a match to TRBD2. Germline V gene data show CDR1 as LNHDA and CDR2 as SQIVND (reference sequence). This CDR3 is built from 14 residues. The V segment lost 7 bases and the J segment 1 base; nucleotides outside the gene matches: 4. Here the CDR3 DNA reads TGTGCCAGTACCTCTAGCGGGAGATCCTACGAGCAGTACTTC. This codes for CASTSSGRSYEQYF.

CDR3: CASRATGQGVFPWAFF. CDR3 DNA sequence: TGTGCCAGCAGAGCCACGGGACAGGGGGTATTCCCTTGGGCTTTCTTT. This rearrangement joins TRBV27 to TRBJ1-1, with TRBD1 matching 11 bases. Germline CDR1 and CDR2: MNHEY and SMNVEV (reference sequence). Trimming at V came to 6 bases and at J to 11 bases, leaving 17 bases not matched to a gene. The CDR3 extends over 16 amino acids.

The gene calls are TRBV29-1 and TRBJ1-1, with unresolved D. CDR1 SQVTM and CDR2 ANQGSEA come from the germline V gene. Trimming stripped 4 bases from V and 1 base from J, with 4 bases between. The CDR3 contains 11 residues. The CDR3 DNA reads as TGCAGCGTTGGGGCGAACACTGAAGCTTTCTTT. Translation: CSVGANTEAFF.

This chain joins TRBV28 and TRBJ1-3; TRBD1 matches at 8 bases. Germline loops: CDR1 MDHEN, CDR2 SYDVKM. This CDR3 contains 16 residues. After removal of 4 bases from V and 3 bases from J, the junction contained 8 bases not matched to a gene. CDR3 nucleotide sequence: TGTGCCAGCAGTTCCTATACAGGGGGTAGTGGAAACACCATATATTTT. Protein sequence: CASSSYTGGSGNTIYF.

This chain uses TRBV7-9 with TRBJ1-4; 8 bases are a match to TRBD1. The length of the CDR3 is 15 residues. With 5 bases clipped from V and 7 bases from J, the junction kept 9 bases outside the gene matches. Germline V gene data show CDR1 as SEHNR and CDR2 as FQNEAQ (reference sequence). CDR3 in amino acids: CASSGDRGRSEKLFF. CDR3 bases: TGTGCCAGCAGCGGCGACAGGGGAAGGAGTGAAAAACTGTTTTTT.

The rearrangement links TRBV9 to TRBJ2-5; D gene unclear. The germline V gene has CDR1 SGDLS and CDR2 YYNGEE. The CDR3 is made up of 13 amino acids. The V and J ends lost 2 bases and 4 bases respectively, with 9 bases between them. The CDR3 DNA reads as TGTGCCAGCAGCGTCGGAGTCGTAGAGACCCAGTACTTC. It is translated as CASSVGVVETQYF.